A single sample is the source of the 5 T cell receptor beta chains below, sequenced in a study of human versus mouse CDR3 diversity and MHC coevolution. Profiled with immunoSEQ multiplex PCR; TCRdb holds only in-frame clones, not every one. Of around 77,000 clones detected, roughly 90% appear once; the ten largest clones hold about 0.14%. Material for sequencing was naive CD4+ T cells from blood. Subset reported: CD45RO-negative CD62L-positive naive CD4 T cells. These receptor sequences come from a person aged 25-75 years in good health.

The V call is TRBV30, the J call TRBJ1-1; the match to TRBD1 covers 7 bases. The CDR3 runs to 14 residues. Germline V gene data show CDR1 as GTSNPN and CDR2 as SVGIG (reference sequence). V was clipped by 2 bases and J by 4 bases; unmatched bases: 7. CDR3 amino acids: CAWSTGVLFTEAFF. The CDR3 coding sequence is TGTGCCTGGAGTACAGGGGTTTTGTTCACTGAAGCTTTCTTT.

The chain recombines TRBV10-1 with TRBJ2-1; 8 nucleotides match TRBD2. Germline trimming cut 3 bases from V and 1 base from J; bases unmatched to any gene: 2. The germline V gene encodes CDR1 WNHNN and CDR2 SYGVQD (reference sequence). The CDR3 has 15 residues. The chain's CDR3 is CASSDGGVSYNEQFF. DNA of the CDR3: TGCGCCAGCAGTGACGGGGGGGTATCCTACAATGAGCAGTTCTTC.

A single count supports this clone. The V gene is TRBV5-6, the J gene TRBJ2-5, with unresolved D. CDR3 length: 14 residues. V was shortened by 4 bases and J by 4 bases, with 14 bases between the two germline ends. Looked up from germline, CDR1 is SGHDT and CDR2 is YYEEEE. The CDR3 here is CASSPSQAAETQYF. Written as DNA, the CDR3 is TGTGCCAGCAGCCCTTCGCAGGCAGCAGAGACCCAGTACTTC.

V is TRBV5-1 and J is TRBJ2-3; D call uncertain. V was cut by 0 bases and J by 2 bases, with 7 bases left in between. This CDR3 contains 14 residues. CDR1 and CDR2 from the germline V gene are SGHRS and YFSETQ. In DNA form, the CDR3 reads TGCGCCAGCAGCTTGGACAGACCCACAGATACGCAGTATTTT. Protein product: CASSLDRPTDTQYF.

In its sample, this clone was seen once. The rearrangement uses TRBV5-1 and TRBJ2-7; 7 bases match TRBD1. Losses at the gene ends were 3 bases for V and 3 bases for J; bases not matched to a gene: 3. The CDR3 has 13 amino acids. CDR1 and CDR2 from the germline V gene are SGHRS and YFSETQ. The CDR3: CASSWDRGYEQYF. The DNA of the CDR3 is TGCGCCAGCAGCTGGGACAGAGGCTACGAGCAGTACTTC.